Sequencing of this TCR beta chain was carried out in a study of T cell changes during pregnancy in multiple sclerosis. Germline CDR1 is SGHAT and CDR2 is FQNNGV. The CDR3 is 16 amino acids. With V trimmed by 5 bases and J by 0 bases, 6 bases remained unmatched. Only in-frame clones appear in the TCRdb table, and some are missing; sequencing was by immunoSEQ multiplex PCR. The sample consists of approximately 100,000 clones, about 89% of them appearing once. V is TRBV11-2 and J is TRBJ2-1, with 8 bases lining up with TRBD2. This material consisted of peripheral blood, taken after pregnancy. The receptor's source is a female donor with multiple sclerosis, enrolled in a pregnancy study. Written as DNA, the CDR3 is TGTGCCAGCAGCCCGATCAGCGGGGGCTCCTACAATGAGCAGTTCTTC. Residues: CASSPISGGSYNEQFF. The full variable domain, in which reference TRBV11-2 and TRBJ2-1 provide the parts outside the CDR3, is EAGVAQSPRYKIIEKRQSVAFWCNPISGHATLYWYQQILGQGPKLLIQFQNNGVVDDSQLPKDRFSAERLKGVDSTLKIQPAKLEDSAVYLCASSPISGGSYNEQFFGPGTRLTVL.